This T cell receptor (beta chain) derives from a study of CD8 T cells in ankylosing spondylitis. Regarding the study as a whole: It appeared that ankylosing spondylitis blood was characterized by a TCR beta motif of under ten highly homologous variants. The clones that were linked to disease were reported to be significantly enriched in matched synovial fluid samples from ankylosing spondylitis patients.

Note on this clonotype: Antigen: not known.

The CDR3 is made up of 15 amino acids. The germline V gene has CDR1 SGHDT and CDR2 YYEEEE. The V end was cut by 4 bases, the J end by 5 bases, with 15 bases between. For TCR beta, libraries came from quantitative 5'-RACE with molecular barcodes. Using its own MiXCR run on the 5' RACE reads, TCRdb lists one record per CDR3 protein. This sample carries a few hundred thousand distinct CDR3 sequences, roughly 13% of them seen once, and the ten largest clones take around 7%. The TCR sequence derives from a male donor with ankylosing spondylitis. The sample was blood, either unsorted or a sorted T cell fraction (not recorded which). The V and J genes are TRBV5-6 and TRBJ1-4; unclear D gene. CDR3: CASSRRGLLNEKLFF. DNA for the CDR3: TGTGCCAGCAGCAGAAGAGGGCTTCTGAATGAAAAACTGTTTTTT.